The 7 T cell receptor beta chains below were found in one sample sequenced in a study of cytomegalovirus exposure and HLA in healthy donors. This PCR relied on a set of 60 Vbeta primers and 13 Jbeta primers. TCRdb keeps only in-frame clones here, not all; method: immunoSEQ multiplex PCR. The ten most abundant clones cover under 2% of a sample with roughly 45,000 clones. The sample taken for sequencing was PBMCs. Source of these receptors: a woman aged 25 to 39 in good health and CMV-seronegative.

The chain joins TRBV30 to TRBJ1-1; 11 nucleotides match TRBD1. The CDR3 is 14 amino acids. Germline CDR1 and CDR2: GTSNPN and SVGIG (reference sequence). With 3 bases clipped from V and 5 bases from J, the junction kept 5 bases outside the gene matches. CDR3 sequence: CAWRDRGRRTEAFF. In DNA, the CDR3 is TGTGCCTGGAGGGACAGGGGGCGTCGAACTGAAGCTTTCTTT. The full variable domain, in which reference TRBV30 and TRBJ1-1 provide the parts outside the CDR3, is SQTIHQWPATLVQPVGSPLSLECTVEGTSNPNLYWYRQAAGRGLQLLFYSVGIGQISSEVPQNLSASRPQDRQFILSSKKLLLSDSGFYLCAWRDRGRRTEAFFGQGTRLTVV.

The rearrangement uses TRBV5-1 and TRBJ2-1; weak D call: TRBD2 (5 bases). V was cut by 5 bases and J by 5 bases, with 14 bases left in between. The CDR3 contains 14 residues. The V gene's germline CDR1 is SGHRS and CDR2 YFSETQ. The CDR3 nucleotides read TGCGCCAGCAGGAGGGCTTCTGGCGACAATGAGCAGTTCTTC. Protein: CASRRASGDNEQFF.

V is TRBV9 and J is TRBJ2-7; possible D gene TRBD1, 5 bases. CDR1 SGDLS and CDR2 YYNGEE come from the germline V gene. V lost 4 bases and J lost 2, with 16 bases in between. The CDR3 is 15 residues long. CDR3 loop: CASSPRVEGAYEQYF. In DNA form, the CDR3 reads TGTGCCAGCAGCCCTCGGGTGGAAGGGGCCTACGAGCAGTACTTC.

CDR3 coding DNA: TGTGCCAGCAGTAGGGGGCCTACTAACTATGGCTACACCTTC. Its translation: CASSRGPTNYGYTF. This chain connects TRBV27 to TRBJ1-2, with TRBD1 matching over 7 bases. The trim removed 5 bases at V and 0 bases at J, leaving 3 bases unmatched. The CDR3 sequence is 14 residues long. In germline, CDR1 is MNHEY, CDR2 SMNVEV (reference sequence).

The gene calls are TRBV7-2 and TRBJ1-5; D perhaps matches TRBD1 (5 bases). This CDR3 is built from 16 residues. Between the trimmed V and J ends, which lost 0 bases and 3 bases, there was a span of 12 bases. The V gene's germline CDR1 is SGHTA and CDR2 FQGNSA. The CDR3, as DNA: TGTGCCAGCAGCTTAGCAAGCCAGGGCTTCAATCAGCCCCAGCATTTT. It translates to CASSLASQGFNQPQHF.

CDR3 nucleotides: TGCGCCAGCAGCTTGGCGGCAGGGGGTGGCTATGGCTACACCTTC. This sequence encodes CASSLAAGGGYGYTF. V and J are TRBV5-1 and TRBJ1-2; 7 bases are shared with TRBD1. CDR3 length: 15 residues. V gave up 0 bases and J gave up 4 bases; unmatched junction bases: 6. The germline V gene encodes CDR1 SGHRS and CDR2 YFSETQ. The full variable domain, completed using reference TRBV5-1 and TRBJ1-2, is KAGVTQTPRYLIKTRGQQVTLSCSPISGHRSVSWYQQTPGQGLQFLFEYFSETQRNKGNFPGRFSGRQFSNSRSEMNVSTLELGDSALYLCASSLAAGGGYGYTFGSGTRLTVV.

The V call is TRBV7-2, the J call TRBJ2-4; 11 bases map to TRBD2. There are 19 residues in the CDR3. V shed 5 bases, J shed 0 bases, and the junction held 12 bases outside the gene matches. Germline V CDR1 and CDR2: SGHTA, FQGNSA. The DNA for the CDR3 is TGTGCCAGCAGCCTCGGGGTAGCGGGAGGGCTGGGAGCCAAAAACATTCAGTACTTC. This codes for CASSLGVAGGLGAKNIQYF.